Sequencing of this T cell receptor beta chain was carried out in a study of T cell repertoires in cytomegalovirus infection. Study as a whole: Shared public TCR beta signatures pointed to both CMV infection and a matching HLA type.

Study results and caveats: The ex vivo response was dominated by HLA-C-restricted CMV-specific TCR beta clonotypes. People with CMV and the relevant HLA were identified by cumulative public TCR beta family frequency.

This clonotype was detected many times. Its antigen is as yet unknown. A single record per CDR3 protein comes from TCRdb applying MiXCR to the reads. The sample contains 160,000 or so distinct CDR3 sequences, 23% of which appear only once. The length of the CDR3 is 15 residues. Trimming took off 7 bases at V and 1 base at J, with 16 bases between the two ends. The chain is built from TRBV12-3 or TRBV12-4 and TRBJ1-1; D unresolved. Source material: PBMCs. The sequence was obtained from a human donor in good health (CMV status not recorded). Some clones in this sample may be carry-over from other donors' samples. The CDR3 DNA reads as TGTGCCAGCACCCAATGGAAGGTGAAGAACACTGAAGCTTTCTTT. Protein product: CASTQWKVKNTEAFF.